This T cell receptor beta chain was documented in a study of regulatory T cells in long-lasting Graves disease. The time point denotes: newly diagnosed GD, antithyroid drugs for less than 3 months. The TCR library used RNA extracted from PBMCs. Relying on iRepertoire HTBI primers and Arm-PCR of CDR3 regions, the team built TCR beta libraries. One entry per CDR3 protein, called by TCRdb with MiXCR from the multiplex PCR reads. The sample carries about 210,000 distinct CDR3 sequences, roughly 19% recorded once. In germline, CDR1 is MNHEY, CDR2 SVGAGI. The length of the CDR3 is 14 residues. V lost 0 bases, J lost 5 bases, and 10 bases lay in between. This clonotype showed up many times. The antigen is undetermined. Study-level findings and limits: Comparison showed that persistent patients shared more public clonotypes (under 3,000) than new patients (about 880). With persistent disease, TRBV28, TRBJ1-2 and TRBJ2-5 were the favored segments.

The same specimen was also included in a second study, on T cells in Graves' hyperthyroidism and ophthalmopathy. As that study records: Recently diagnosed hyperthyroidism of less than 2 months' duration affected patients aged 18 to 65. Not enrolled were patients with uncontrolled infection, other autoimmune disease, pregnancy or lactation.

The chain joins TRBV6-5 to TRBJ1-2; maybe TRBD1 (6 bases). The receptor comes from a woman aged 25-40 years with Graves disease. Sequenced here: peripheral blood mononuclear cells (PBMCs), sampled at new diagnosis, from a patient treated with antithyroid drugs. For the CDR3, the DNA is TGTGCCAGCAGTTACTCCCAGGACAGATATGGCTACACCTTC. It yields the protein CASSYSQDRYGYTF.